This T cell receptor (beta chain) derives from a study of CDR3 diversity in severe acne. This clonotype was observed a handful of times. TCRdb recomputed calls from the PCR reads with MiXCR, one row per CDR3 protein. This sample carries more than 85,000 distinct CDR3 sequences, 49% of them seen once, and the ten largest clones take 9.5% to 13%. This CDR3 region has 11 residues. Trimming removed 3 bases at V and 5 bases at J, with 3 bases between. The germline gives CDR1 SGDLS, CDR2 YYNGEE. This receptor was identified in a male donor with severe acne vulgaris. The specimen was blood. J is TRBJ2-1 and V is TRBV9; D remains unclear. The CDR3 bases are TGTGCCAGCAGCGCTGACAATGAGCAGTTCTTC. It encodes CASSADNEQFF.